This TCR beta chain originates from a study of response to subunit inactivated influenza vaccine. Notes on the study in general: The authors suggested that every seasonal influenza vaccination recruits few new T cells.

This clonotype was detected a few times. Its antigen is currently unknown. The V end was cut by 3 bases, the J end by 6 bases, with 11 bases between. Germline CDR1 DFQATT, CDR2 SNEGSKA (reference sequence). The CDR3 is 12 residues long. TCRdb passed the RT-PCR reads through MiXCR, listing each CDR3 protein once. Among about 780,000 distinct CDR3 sequences listed, around 20% were seen once. The source was PBMCs from blood, collected about 5 days after vaccination. The receptor comes from a man in his fifties or sixties who received an inactivated influenza vaccine. The chain links TRBV20-1 to TRBJ2-5; no definite D call. The DNA of the CDR3 is TGCAGTGCTAGTTTTCTAGAGAAGACCCAGTACTTC. Encoded protein: CSASFLEKTQYF.